This entry describes one T cell receptor (beta chain). Its antigen is currently unknown. Each donor had roughly 10 milliliters of peripheral blood drawn. This record comes from a study of blood T cells in healthy people across ages. General study results and limits: Older age went with lower TCR beta diversity per million T cells, in a roughly linear way. Donors of long life had a larger count of naive CD4+ cells and greater diversity than aged donors.

Sample-barcoded 5' priming and a J-beta primer mix drove a second PCR of roughly 6 to 12 cycles. Each cDNA molecule was tagged by a template-switch adaptor with 12 random nucleotides. MiXCR, applied by TCRdb to the 5' RACE reads, yields one record per CDR3 protein. The sample carries hundreds of thousands of distinct CDR3 sequences, roughly 44% recorded once. The CDR3 runs to 17 residues. Trimming removed 5 bases at V and 0 bases at J, with 14 bases between. Germline V lookup: CDR1 LNHDA, CDR2 SQIVND (reference sequence). This TCR was sampled from a man between 60 and 75 years old in good health. The sample taken for sequencing was blood. The chain links TRBV19 to TRBJ2-6; D uncertain. Here the CDR3 DNA reads TGTGCCAGTAGTGCCCGTCAACCGAGCTCTGGGGCCAACGTCCTGACTTTC. Translating gives CASSARQPSSGANVLTF.